What follows are 12 T cell receptor beta chains derived from one specimen sequenced in a study of beta chain features in type 1 diabetes. Study results and limitations: Significant though moderate, a shortening of TCRB CDR3s appeared in all four CD4+ subsets of Type 1 diabetes patients.

For these TCRs, the target antigens are not known. The sequenced template was cDNA made from the entire isolated RNA. Using immunoSEQ multiplex PCR, the repertoire was profiled, and TCRdb retains in-frame clones only, with some absent. The data show 300,000 to 450,000 clones, 9.5% to 10% seen once. Sequences were obtained from central memory CD4+ T cells from blood. The receptors shown here come from a man under 40 with type 1 diabetes.

The rearrangement joins TRBV4-3 to TRBJ2-7, with D uncertain. This CDR3 spans 14 amino acids. Germline lookup yields CDR1 LGHNA and CDR2 YSLEER. V lost 1 base and J 1 base, leaving 8 bases between the germline ends. The CDR3 spells CASSQVRSSYEQYF. The CDR3 nucleotides read TGCGCCAGCAGCCAAGTTAGGAGTTCCTACGAGCAGTACTTC.

Concerning this clone itself: Different DNA sequences within this sample yield the same CDR3. The chain is built from TRBV7-2 and TRBJ1-1; D is unclear. Germline CDR1 reads SGHTA; CDR2 reads FQGNSA. The CDR3 totals 13 residues. V lost 5 bases and J lost 0, with 7 bases in between. CDR3 nucleotide sequence: TGTGCCAGCAGCCAGGACTTGAACACTGAAGCTTTCTTT. It codes for CASSQDLNTEAFF.

To note about this clone: One junction end disagrees with the germline gene, perhaps due to a read error. V usage is TRBV10-3 and J usage is TRBJ2-5, with D possibly TRBD2 on 6 matching bases. Germline values: CDR1 ENHRY, CDR2 SYGVKD. The CDR3 spans 13 residues. The CDR3 DNA reads as TGTGCCAGCAGTTACTCGAGCGGGGAGACCCAGTACTTC. As protein: CASSYSSGETQYF.

This clone was counted between two and nine times. J is TRBJ2-3 and V is TRBV7-3; D is perhaps TRBD2 (5 bases). The CDR3 sequence is 15 residues long. The V gene's germline CDR1 is SGHTA and CDR2 FQGTGA. The V gene lost 4 bases and the J gene lost 3 bases, with 14 bases spanning the gap. The CDR3 protein is CASSSDYLATDTQYF. CDR3 coding DNA: TGTGCCAGCAGCTCCGACTATCTAGCAACAGATACGCAGTATTTT.

V and J are TRBV28 and TRBJ1-1; TRBD1 agrees at 7 bases. From germline, CDR1 is MDHEN and CDR2 SYDVKM. Trimming took 5 bases from V and 5 from J; bases not matched to a gene: 8. CDR3 length equals 14 residues. CDR3 nucleotides: TGTGCCAGCAGTCGATACAGGGGACGGACTGAAGCTTTCTTT. Encoded protein: CASSRYRGRTEAFF.

The chain carries TRBV11-1 and TRBJ2-3, with D maybe TRBD1 (6 bases). The V end lost 2 bases, the J end lost 3 bases, and 12 bases lay between the germline ends. The CDR3 consists of 15 residues. Germline values: CDR1 SGHAT, CDR2 FQDESV (reference sequence). The CDR3 DNA is TGTGCCAGCAGCTTAAGCGTCCAGGGGACAGATACGCAGTATTTT. Protein sequence: CASSLSVQGTDTQYF. Variable domain in full (rest from reference TRBV11-1 and TRBJ2-3): EAEVAQSPRYKITEKSQAVAFWCDPISGHATLYWYRQILGQGPELLVQFQDESVVDDSQLPKDRFSAERLKGVDSTLKIQPAELGDSAMYLCASSLSVQGTDTQYFGPGTRLTVL.

This rearrangement joins TRBV6-5 to TRBJ2-7, with D unresolved. Germline V gene sequence: CDR1 MNHEY, CDR2 SVGAGI. The CDR3 consists of 11 residues. With 2 bases removed from V and 12 bases from J, the gap between germline ends came to 11 bases. DNA for the CDR3: TGTGCCAGCAGTTACGGTGTAGGGTGGTACTTC. It codes for CASSYGVGWYF.

The chain has TRBV7-8 and TRBJ1-1; D is possibly TRBD1 (5 bases). Trimming removed 4 bases at V and 4 bases at J, with 10 bases between. Germline lookup yields CDR1 SGHVS and CDR2 FQNEAQ. The CDR3 loop spans 13 amino acids. In nucleotides, the CDR3 is TGTGCCAGCAGCTCCCAGGGCGGCACTGAAGCTTTCTTT. This translates into CASSSQGGTEAFF.

This clone was counted a few times. The chain is built from TRBV9 and TRBJ2-1; 8 bases are shared with TRBD2. J lost 2 bases, V lost 5 bases, and 9 bases had no gene match. There are 16 residues in the CDR3. The germline gives CDR1 SGDLS, CDR2 YYNGEE. The DNA of the CDR3 is TGTGCCAGCAGTCCTACAGCGGGAGTAACCTACAATGAGCAGTTCTTC. Translation gives CASSPTAGVTYNEQFF.

The chain carries TRBV19 and TRBJ2-7; possible D gene TRBD2, 7 bases. The V and J ends lost 3 bases and 4 bases respectively, with 16 bases between them. Germline values: CDR1 LNHDA, CDR2 SQIVND (reference sequence). This CDR3 is 15 amino acids long. The CDR3 sequence: CASSMYEGGTYEQYF. The CDR3 DNA follows: TGTGCCAGTAGTATGTACGAGGGAGGGACATACGAGCAGTACTTC.

This clone has at least ten counts. DNA of the CDR3: TGTGCCATCACCGCTGACATACTCTCTGGAAACACCATATATTTT. Its protein is CAITADILSGNTIYF. The chain links TRBV10-3 to TRBJ1-3, with no clear D. The CDR3 has 15 residues. Germline-derived CDR1 and CDR2 are ENHRY and SYGVKD. Trimming removed 7 bases from V and 0 bases from J, with 13 bases in between.

The chain has TRBV6-5 and TRBJ2-3, with D possibly being TRBD2 (5 bases). The germline V gene encodes CDR1 MNHEY and CDR2 SVGAGI. The CDR3 has 11 amino acids. V gave up 10 bases and J gave up 7 bases, with 12 bases separating them. This chain's CDR3 is CATTSGYTQYF. The DNA of the CDR3 is TGTGCCACCACTTCGGGATATACGCAGTATTTT.